These 5 T cell receptor beta chains share one sample of origin, sequenced in a study of somatic reversion in DOCK8 deficiency. One-step amplicon PCR with EuroClonality-NGS primers amplified TRB from 100 ng genomic DNA. TCRdb re-derived calls from the multiplex PCR reads in MiXCR, one entry per CDR3 protein. Among about 420 distinct CDR3 sequences listed, 26% were seen once. The sequenced material came from blood. These receptors originate from a human donor with DOCK8 deficiency.

Concerning this clonotype: A read error likely explains this, since a far larger clone differs by one base. The chain links TRBV30 to TRBJ1-6, with 8 bases lining up with TRBD1. The end of the DNA aligns better with TRBJ1-1, so the J call may be wrong. The CDR3 spans 14 residues. Germline CDR1 GTSNPN, CDR2 SVGIG (reference sequence). The CDR3 DNA reads as TGTGCCTGGAATTTACAGGGGGGAAGCACTGAAGCTTTCTTT. Protein: CAWNLQGGSTEAFF.

Points on this clonotype: A far bigger clonotype differs at one base, so this is likely a read error. The chain combines TRBV5-6 with TRBJ1-6, with a weak D call TRBD1 (6 bases). CDR3 size: 13 residues. Germline loops: CDR1 SGHDT, CDR2 YYEEEE. CDR3 amino acids: CASGEGVNTEASF. CDR3 coding DNA: TGTGCCAGCGGCGAGGGGGTAAACACTGAAGCTTCCTTT.

This clonotype is categorized as medium-sized (0.01 to 0.1%). The rearrangement uses TRBV28 and TRBJ1-3, with D unresolved. There are 15 residues in the CDR3. Trimming pared 10 bases from V and 0 bases from J, leaving 16 bases between. The germline CDR1 and CDR2 sequences are MDHEN and SYDVKM. CDR3 sequence (DNA): TGTGCCACCCGGGAAGTCCTCTACTCTGGAAACACCATATATTTT. Amino acids: CATREVLYSGNTIYF.

By frequency in the sample, this clonotype is medium-sized. The chain uses TRBV7-8 and TRBJ2-5, with D tentatively TRBD1 (6 bases). The V and J ends lost 4 bases and 2 bases respectively, with 26 bases between them. CDR1 is SGHVS and CDR2 is FQNEAQ in the germline V gene. The CDR3 is made up of 19 amino acids. The CDR3, as DNA: TGTGCCAGCAGCTCCTCGGGGTTTACAGGGCTATTCATTCAAGAGACCCAGTACTTC. Translation: CASSSSGFTGLFIQETQYF.

In the case of this clonotype: A read error is possible here, since a much larger clone lies one base away. V usage is TRBV4-1 and J usage is TRBJ1-1; no reliable D call. V dropped 2 bases and J dropped 4 bases, with 11 bases sitting between them. Germline V CDR1 and CDR2: MGHRA, YSYEKL. This CDR3 comprises 14 residues. The CDR3 DNA is TGCGCCAGCAGCCAAATCGGGAGGACCACTGAAGCTTTCTTT. Amino acids: CASSQIGRTTEAFF.